This TCR beta chain appears in the sequencing data of a study of cytomegalovirus exposure and HLA in healthy donors. Across the study: An earlier analysis identified some 110 million unique TCR beta sequences in about 180 million T cells.

CDR3 length equals 15 residues. With 5 bases clipped from V and 7 bases from J, the junction kept 6 bases outside the gene matches. Germline CDR1 is SGHVS and CDR2 is FQNEAQ. The PCR employed 60 Vbeta primers together with 13 Jbeta primers. The data were produced by immunoSEQ multiplex PCR, yet TCRdb's version contains in-frame clones alone and is incomplete. The sample lists over 150,000 clones; 75% to 85% were seen once. Whole-study findings and limits: Association of a missense DCLRE1C variant with TCR beta V- and J-gene trimming was reported in a later analysis. It was reported that TCR beta sequences correctly inferred the HLA-A and HLA-B alleles for most subjects. There were a few CMV-associated chains whose specificity for CMV antigens was confirmed in vitro.

As regards this clone: Its antigen is not identified.

Sequenced sample: PBMCs. The clonotype comes from a woman aged 40 to 50 in good health and CMV-seropositive. The rearrangement joins TRBV7-8 to TRBJ2-5; 14 bases are a match to TRBD2. The CDR3 is CASSTLGLAGGTQYF. CDR3 bases: TGTGCCAGCAGCACCCTCGGACTAGCGGGAGGGACCCAGTACTTC.